A single sample is the source of the 18 T cell receptor beta chains below, sequenced in a study of response to subunit inactivated influenza vaccine. TCRdb re-called the RT-PCR reads through MiXCR, storing one row per CDR3 protein. The sample includes about 190,000 distinct CDR3 sequences, roughly an eighth of them seen just once. This sample comprised CD8+ T cells sorted from PBMCs, obtained roughly 5 days after vaccination. Every receptor here comes from a man in his fifties or sixties who received an inactivated influenza vaccine.

The chain recombines TRBV20-1 with TRBJ1-5; no clear D gene. The CDR3 extends over 13 amino acids. From germline, CDR1 is DFQATT and CDR2 SNEGSKA (reference sequence). V was cut by 0 bases and J by 4 bases, with 7 bases left in between. The CDR3 loop reads CSARDPGNQPQHF. CDR3 bases: TGCAGTGCTAGAGATCCTGGAAATCAGCCCCAGCATTTT.

This clonotype appeared a few times. This rearrangement joins TRBV6-1 to TRBJ2-2, with 9 bases that match TRBD1. The CDR3 covers 16 residues. Unmatched junction bases numbered 12, after V lost 7 bases and J lost 6 bases. CDR1 and CDR2 from the germline V gene are MNHNS and SASEGT. CDR3 loop: CASNNRGRGFAGELFF. The DNA of the CDR3 is TGTGCCAGCAACAACAGGGGGCGGGGGTTCGCCGGGGAGCTGTTTTTT.

The rearrangement joins TRBV20-1 to TRBJ2-5; D gene uncertain. Germline loops: CDR1 DFQATT, CDR2 SNEGSKA (reference sequence). Trimming removed 0 bases at V and 13 bases at J, with 21 bases between. The CDR3 spans 14 residues. CDR3 amino acids: CSARDHRLQETPYF. CDR3 bases: TGCAGTGCTAGAGATCATAGATTACAAGAGACTCCGTACTTC.

The sample holds many counts of this clonotype. The J gene is TRBJ2-3, the V gene TRBV7-9, with a weak D call TRBD2 (7 bases). The CDR3 extends over 13 amino acids. V was clipped by 6 bases and J by 3 bases, with 10 bases between them. CDR1 and CDR2 from the germline V gene are SEHNR and FQNEAQ (reference sequence). The CDR3 is CASSRGATDTQYF. The DNA for the CDR3 is TGTGCCAGCAGTCGGGGGGCTACAGATACGCAGTATTTT.

The V and J genes are TRBV7-6 and TRBJ2-3, with no clear D. V shed 1 base and J shed 4 bases, with 9 bases lying between them. Looked up from germline, CDR1 is SGHVS and CDR2 is FNYEAQ. This CDR3 has 14 amino acids. The CDR3 is CASSLGPAPDTQYF. CDR3 bases: TGTGCCAGCAGCTTAGGCCCAGCCCCAGATACGCAGTATTTT.

The genes are TRBV6-1 and TRBJ2-1, with TRBD1 matching over 8 bases. The CDR3 has 15 amino acids. Germline values: CDR1 MNHNS, CDR2 SASEGT. V was pared by 6 bases and J by 4 bases, with 8 bases of the junction left unmatched. For the CDR3, the DNA is TGTGCCAGCAGCAAGAACAGGGGGAAATACAATGAGCAGTTCTTC. Amino acids: CASSKNRGKYNEQFF.

The chain combines TRBV10-2 with TRBJ1-1; D unresolved. Trimming stripped 1 base from V and 4 bases from J, with 4 bases between. The CDR3 covers 12 residues. Germline V gene data show CDR1 as WSHSY and CDR2 as SAAADI. CDR3 loop: CASSEFGTEAFF. CDR3 bases: TGCGCCAGCAGTGAGTTTGGCACTGAAGCTTTCTTT.

This clonotype was seen ten or more times. The chain has TRBV6-5 and TRBJ1-3, with D unclear. Germline V gene data show CDR1 as MNHEY and CDR2 as SVGAGI. Trimming took off 2 bases at V and 3 bases at J, with 8 bases between the two ends. The CDR3 runs 14 residues. In DNA, the CDR3 is TGTGCCAGCAGTTACCTAGGAGGTGGAAACACCATATATTTT. Translation gives CASSYLGGGNTIYF.

This clonotype was counted ten times or more. The chain has TRBV12-3 or TRBV12-4 and TRBJ2-1, with a possible D match to TRBD2 (6 bases). V lost 9 bases and J 8 bases, leaving 17 bases between the germline ends. The CDR3 spans 13 residues. CDR3 in DNA: TGTGCCAGTGCGGGATTATCTTACCATGAGCAGTTCTTC. It translates to CASAGLSYHEQFF.

This rearrangement joins TRBV28 to TRBJ2-7; D unclear. Trimming cost V 6 bases and J 0 bases, with 12 bases left between them. CDR3 length equals 14 residues. Germline V gene lookup returns CDR1 MDHEN and CDR2 SYDVKM. The CDR3 region has the DNA TGTGCCAGCAGCGTTATACAGACCTCCTACGAGCAGTACTTC. It codes for CASSVIQTSYEQYF.

This clonotype was seen more than once but under ten times. The chain carries TRBV5-1 and TRBJ2-7; 8 positions agree with TRBD1. From germline, CDR1 is SGHRS and CDR2 YFSETQ. The CDR3 sequence is 15 residues long. The V segment lost 3 bases and the J segment 2 bases; nucleotides outside the gene matches: 7. CDR3 DNA sequence: TGCGCCAGCAGCTCCCCAGGACAGGGACCCTACGAGCAGTACTTC. Translation: CASSSPGQGPYEQYF.

This clonotype was counted a few times. The V gene is TRBV4-3, the J gene TRBJ1-5, with TRBD1 matching over 10 bases. Trimming cost V 4 bases and J 5 bases; bases outside gene matches: 2. The CDR3 runs 14 residues. Germline loops: CDR1 LGHNA, CDR2 YSLEER. CDR3: CASSPGTGDQPQHF. Here the CDR3 DNA reads TGCGCCAGCAGCCCAGGGACAGGGGATCAGCCCCAGCATTTT.

The chain links TRBV20-1 to TRBJ2-7; 7 bases agree with TRBD2. Unmatched junction bases numbered 8, after V lost 2 bases and J lost 4 bases. The CDR3 runs to 14 residues. Germline lookup yields CDR1 DFQATT and CDR2 SNEGSKA (reference sequence). CDR3 bases: TGCAGTGCTAGATTTGCGACTAGCCGTTACGAGCAGTACTTC. Encoded protein: CSARFATSRYEQYF.

This clonotype came up a few times. The chain employs TRBV2 and TRBJ2-3, with D possibly being TRBD1 (5 bases). CDR3 length: 16 residues. In germline, CDR1 is SNHLY, CDR2 FYNNEI. V was pared by 1 base and J by 4 bases, with 15 bases between. Written as DNA, the CDR3 is TGTGCCAGCAGTGAAGGAACGACAGTGCCGGCAGATACGCAGTATTTT. Translation gives CASSEGTTVPADTQYF.

This chain joins TRBV7-9 and TRBJ2-3, with a possible D match to TRBD2 (6 bases). The CDR3 sequence is 16 residues long. Germline CDR1 is SEHNR and CDR2 is FQNEAQ (reference sequence). The germline V and J ends were trimmed by 1 base and 2 bases, with 13 bases remaining between them. The CDR3 sequence: CASSLGTSRNTDTQYF. CDR3 bases: TGTGCCAGCAGCTTAGGAACTAGCAGAAACACAGATACGCAGTATTTT.

This clonotype was recorded once. The rearrangement uses TRBV5-6 and TRBJ2-7, with TRBD1 matching 9 bases. The junction had 3 bases not matched to a gene; V was cut back by 3 bases and J by 2 bases. Germline V gene sequence: CDR1 SGHDT, CDR2 YYEEEE. The CDR3 sequence is 14 residues long. The CDR3 is CASSWGTGPYEQYF. The CDR3, as DNA: TGTGCCAGCAGCTGGGGGACAGGGCCCTACGAGCAGTACTTC.

This clonotype has just a few counts. The V gene is TRBV4-1, the J gene TRBJ1-5; D may be TRBD1 (6 bases). Germline CDR1 reads MGHRA; CDR2 reads YSYEKL. There are 15 residues in the CDR3. Trimming stripped 1 base from V and 5 bases from J, with 12 bases between. The CDR3 loop is CASSQGDNHYQPQHF. The CDR3 DNA sequence: TGCGCCAGCAGCCAAGGGGACAATCACTATCAGCCCCAGCATTTT.

This chain links TRBV6-2 or TRBV6-3 with TRBJ2-3; maybe TRBD2 (6 bases). There are 13 residues in the CDR3. V lost 2 bases and J 6 bases, leaving 9 bases between the germline ends. In germline, CDR1 is MNHEY, CDR2 SVGEGT. CDR3 sequence: CASSYREWDTQYF. The CDR3 nucleotides read TGTGCCAGCAGTTACCGGGAGTGGGATACGCAGTATTTT.